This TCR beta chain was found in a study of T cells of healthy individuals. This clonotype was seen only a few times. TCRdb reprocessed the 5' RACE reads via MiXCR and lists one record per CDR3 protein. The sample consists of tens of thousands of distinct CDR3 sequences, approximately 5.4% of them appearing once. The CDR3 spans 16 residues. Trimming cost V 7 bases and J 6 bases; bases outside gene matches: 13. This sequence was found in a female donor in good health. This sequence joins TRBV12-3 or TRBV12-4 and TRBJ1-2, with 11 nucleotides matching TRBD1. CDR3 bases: TGTGCCAGCACCGTCGGGACAGGGGGTCGCTCTAATGGCTACACCTTC. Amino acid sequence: CASTVGTGGRSNGYTF.